The source of this T cell receptor (beta chain) is a study of shared clonotypes between healthy human individuals. Study-level findings and limits: Blood was the only sampled material, and tissue repertoires likely differ.

Across several immunoSEQ plates, the genomic DNA of each subset was split evenly. Data came from immunoSEQ multiplex PCR; TCRdb stores just in-frame clones and leaves some out. The sample holds about 1.1 million clones; approximately 80% are singletons and the top ten take 0.5% to 0.6%. Remarks on this clone: Its antigen is still unknown.

The CD4+ fraction was divided into a CD45RA+ naive subset and a CD45RA-negative memory subset. The CDR3 runs 12 residues. CDR1 and CDR2 (germline): SQVTM, ANQGSEA. Trimming shortened V by 8 bases and J by 1 base, and 12 bases separated the two germline ends. The genes are TRBV29-1 and TRBJ2-7; D tentatively reads TRBD1 or TRBD2 (5 bases each). Specimen: memory CD4+ T cells from PBMCs. Sample subset: CD45RA-negative fraction. This clonotype was sampled from a man in his late teens or twenties in good health. Some clones in this sample may be carry-over from other donors' samples. This CDR3 is CSPRWGSYEQYF. CDR3 in DNA: TGCAGCCCCCGCTGGGGGTCCTACGAGCAGTACTTC.